These T cell receptor beta chains were read from a single sample in a study of CD8 T cells in ankylosing spondylitis. TCRdb analysed the 5' RACE reads with MiXCR anew, one entry per CDR3 protein. This sample carries 230,000 or so distinct CDR3 sequences, over 15% of them seen once, and the ten largest clones take around 30%. The sample consisted of blood, either unsorted or a sorted T cell fraction (not recorded which). The receptors derive from a male donor with ankylosing spondylitis or in good health (not recorded which). The CDR3 runs from the conserved cysteine through the conserved F or W. Each record gives: J gene, clone size, V gene, D gene, CDR3 protein, CDR3 DNA. D genes are given only for firm matches. Size is omitted from some rows. Given values are once, few, many or a class for expanded clones.

j_gene: TRBJ2-7; abundance: few; v_gene: TRBV4-1; d_gene: -; CDR3aa: CASSQDRNRPSWEQYF; CDR3nt: TGCGCCAGCAGCCAAGATCGGAACAGGCCATCCTGGGAGCAGTACTTC
j_gene: TRBJ2-5; abundance: -; v_gene: TRBV15; d_gene: TRBD2; CDR3aa: CASSRDRSGRDEETQYF; CDR3nt: TGTGCCTCCAGCAGAGATCGCAGCGGGAGGGACGAAGAGACCCAGTACTTC
j_gene: TRBJ2-5; abundance: -; v_gene: TRBV10-3; d_gene: TRBD1; CDR3aa: CAIKRTWTGSQETQYF; CDR3nt: TGTGCCATCAAAAGAACCTGGACAGGGTCGCAAGAGACCCAGTACTTC
j_gene: TRBJ2-5; abundance: -; v_gene: TRBV25-1; d_gene: -; CDR3aa: CASSQGPGGLETQYF; CDR3nt: TGTGCCAGCAGTCAGGGGCCAGGGGGGCTAGAGACCCAGTACTTC
j_gene: TRBJ2-7; abundance: few; v_gene: TRBV7-6; d_gene: TRBD2; CDR3aa: CASSSAFSGLLYEQYF; CDR3nt: TGTGCCAGCAGCTCTGCATTTTCGGGACTACTTTACGAGCAGTACTTC
j_gene: TRBJ2-7; abundance: many; v_gene: TRBV4-3; d_gene: -; CDR3aa: CASSQGLPSSYEQYF; CDR3nt: TGCGCCAGCAGCCAAGGACTACCGAGCTCCTACGAGCAGTACTTC
j_gene: TRBJ2-7; abundance: many; v_gene: TRBV12-3/TRBV12-4; d_gene: TRBD1; CDR3aa: CASSTPGQGPPYEQYF; CDR3nt: TGTGCCAGCAGCACTCCGGGACAGGGCCCCCCCTACGAGCAGTACTTC
j_gene: TRBJ2-5; abundance: -; v_gene: TRBV28; d_gene: TRBD1; CDR3aa: CASTGQGGKTQYF; CDR3nt: TGTGCCAGCACCGGACAGGGGGGAAAGACCCAGTACTTC
j_gene: TRBJ2-7; abundance: -; v_gene: TRBV4-1; d_gene: TRBD1; CDR3aa: CASSQSRTGRSYEQYF; CDR3nt: TGCGCCAGCAGCCAGTCAAGGACAGGGCGGTCGTACGAGCAGTACTTC
j_gene: TRBJ2-7; abundance: -; v_gene: TRBV28; d_gene: TRBD2; CDR3aa: CASTSVSLAVAYEQYF; CDR3nt: TGTGCCAGCACCTCCGTCTCCCTAGCGGTCGCCTACGAGCAGTACTTC
j_gene: TRBJ2-2; abundance: few; v_gene: TRBV29-1; d_gene: -; CDR3aa: CSVEEPNTGELFF; CDR3nt: TGCAGCGTTGAAGAGCCCAACACCGGGGAGCTGTTTTTT
j_gene: TRBJ2-1; abundance: -; v_gene: TRBV5-1; d_gene: TRBD2; CDR3aa: CASSLTLAGGPSKTNEQFF; CDR3nt: TGCGCCAGCAGCCTGACTCTAGCGGGAGGGCCCTCGAAGACCAATGAGCAGTTCTTC
j_gene: TRBJ2-1; abundance: few; v_gene: TRBV29-1; d_gene: TRBD1; CDR3aa: CSVVTGGYNEQFF; CDR3nt: TGCAGCGTAGTGACAGGGGGCTACAATGAGCAGTTCTTC
j_gene: TRBJ2-7; abundance: -; v_gene: TRBV9; d_gene: TRBD1; CDR3aa: CASSADRGHEQYF; CDR3nt: TGTGCCAGCAGCGCGGACAGGGGCCACGAGCAGTACTTC
j_gene: TRBJ2-7; abundance: -; v_gene: TRBV5-4; d_gene: TRBD2; CDR3aa: CASSFYEGPGLADPRYEQYF; CDR3nt: TGTGCCAGCAGCTTCTACGAAGGTCCAGGACTAGCGGACCCTCGCTACGAGCAGTACTTC
j_gene: TRBJ2-4; abundance: -; v_gene: TRBV29-1; d_gene: TRBD2; CDR3aa: CSVSSGMGREWNIQYF; CDR3nt: TGCAGCGTTTCTTCGGGGATGGGGCGGGAGTGGAACATTCAGTACTTC
j_gene: TRBJ2-1; abundance: many; v_gene: TRBV7-2; d_gene: TRBD2; CDR3aa: CASSLAAGASEQFF; CDR3nt: TGTGCCAGCAGCTTAGCAGCGGGAGCTAGTGAGCAGTTCTTC
j_gene: TRBJ2-7; abundance: -; v_gene: TRBV12-3/TRBV12-4; d_gene: -; CDR3aa: CASRLGDEQYF; CDR3nt: TGTGCCAGCAGGTTAGGGGACGAGCAGTACTTC
j_gene: TRBJ2-3; abundance: many; v_gene: TRBV9; d_gene: -; CDR3aa: CASSVEVDGSDTQYF; CDR3nt: TGTGCCAGCAGCGTAGAGGTTGATGGTTCAGATACGCAGTATTTT
j_gene: TRBJ2-3; abundance: few; v_gene: TRBV7-8; d_gene: -; CDR3aa: CASSATGIGDTQYF; CDR3nt: TGTGCCAGCAGCGCTACAGGGATCGGTGATACGCAGTATTTT
j_gene: TRBJ2-1; abundance: few; v_gene: TRBV29-1; d_gene: -; CDR3aa: CSVEIPHMNEQFF; CDR3nt: TGCAGCGTTGAGATCCCCCACATGAATGAGCAGTTCTTC
j_gene: TRBJ2-2; abundance: -; v_gene: TRBV6-5; d_gene: -; CDR3aa: CASSYGVITGELFF; CDR3nt: TGTGCCAGCAGTTACGGGGTCATCACCGGGGAGCTGTTTTTT
j_gene: TRBJ2-1; abundance: many; v_gene: TRBV7-2; d_gene: -; CDR3aa: CASSSPAGRAYNEQFF; CDR3nt: TGTGCCAGCAGCTCACCCGCGGGGCGGGCCTACAATGAGCAGTTCTTC
j_gene: TRBJ2-1; abundance: -; v_gene: TRBV20-1; d_gene: -; CDR3aa: CSAIPANEQFF; CDR3nt: TGCAGTGCTATCCCGGCCAATGAGCAGTTCTTC
j_gene: TRBJ2-2; abundance: few; v_gene: TRBV29-1; d_gene: -; CDR3aa: CSVEAGAAGELFF; CDR3nt: TGCAGCGTTGAGGCAGGGGCGGCCGGGGAGCTGTTTTTT
j_gene: TRBJ1-5; abundance: many; v_gene: TRBV20-1; d_gene: -; CDR3aa: CSAKRLTGLEYQPQHF; CDR3nt: TGCAGTGCGAAACGCCTTACAGGGTTAGAGTATCAGCCCCAGCATTTT
j_gene: TRBJ2-1; abundance: few; v_gene: TRBV5-1; d_gene: -; CDR3aa: CASSQGTNDNEQFF; CDR3nt: TGCGCCAGCAGCCAGGGGACTAATGACAATGAGCAGTTCTTC
j_gene: TRBJ2-7; abundance: -; v_gene: TRBV7-8; d_gene: TRBD2; CDR3aa: CASSFGGGRSYEQYF; CDR3nt: TGTGCCAGCAGCTTCGGGGGCGGGAGGAGCTACGAGCAGTACTTC
j_gene: TRBJ2-7; abundance: -; v_gene: TRBV15; d_gene: -; CDR3aa: CATSSGVGYEQYF; CDR3nt: TGTGCCACCAGTTCTGGAGTCGGATACGAGCAGTACTTC
j_gene: TRBJ2-7; abundance: -; v_gene: TRBV5-5; d_gene: -; CDR3aa: CASSFRAGNSYEQYF; CDR3nt: TGTGCCAGCAGCTTCAGGGCCGGAAACTCCTACGAGCAGTACTTC
j_gene: TRBJ2-5; abundance: few; v_gene: TRBV29-1; d_gene: TRBD1; CDR3aa: CSVDGTGGETQYF; CDR3nt: TGCAGCGTTGACGGGACAGGGGGAGAGACCCAGTACTTC
j_gene: TRBJ2-1; abundance: many; v_gene: TRBV12-5; d_gene: TRBD2; CDR3aa: CASGLLPGLAGWGEQFF; CDR3nt: TGTGCTAGTGGTTTGCTGCCGGGACTAGCGGGATGGGGTGAGCAGTTCTTC
j_gene: TRBJ2-1; abundance: few; v_gene: TRBV4-3; d_gene: TRBD2; CDR3aa: CASSHYLAGGYNEQFF; CDR3nt: TGCGCCAGCAGCCACTACCTAGCGGGAGGTTACAATGAGCAGTTCTTC
j_gene: TRBJ2-3; abundance: few; v_gene: TRBV6-5; d_gene: TRBD2; CDR3aa: CASSSPRLAVTDTQYF; CDR3nt: TGTGCCAGCAGTTCACCTAGACTAGCGGTCACAGATACGCAGTATTTT
j_gene: TRBJ1-1; abundance: -; v_gene: TRBV7-9; d_gene: -; CDR3aa: CASSLPTDTEAFF; CDR3nt: TGTGCCAGCAGCTTACCGACTGACACTGAAGCTTTCTTT
j_gene: TRBJ2-3; abundance: few; v_gene: TRBV3-1; d_gene: -; CDR3aa: CASSPGPRGLADTQYF; CDR3nt: TGTGCCAGCAGCCCGGGACCAAGGGGTTTGGCAGATACGCAGTATTTT
j_gene: TRBJ2-7; abundance: few; v_gene: TRBV20-1; d_gene: -; CDR3aa: CSARDSRGVYEQYF; CDR3nt: TGCAGTGCTAGAGATAGTCGGGGCGTATACGAGCAGTACTTC
j_gene: TRBJ2-7; abundance: few; v_gene: TRBV4-3; d_gene: -; CDR3aa: CASSQEGGREQYF; CDR3nt: TGCGCCAGCAGCCAAGAAGGGGGTCGGGAGCAGTACTTC
j_gene: TRBJ2-3; abundance: -; v_gene: TRBV27; d_gene: -; CDR3aa: CASTRLGASTDTQYF; CDR3nt: TGTGCCAGCACCCGGCTAGGCGCTAGCACAGATACGCAGTATTTT
j_gene: TRBJ1-1; abundance: -; v_gene: TRBV6-5; d_gene: -; CDR3aa: CASSYLADMNTEAFF; CDR3nt: TGTGCCAGCAGTTACCTCGCAGACATGAACACTGAAGCTTTCTTT
j_gene: TRBJ2-1; abundance: -; v_gene: TRBV29-1; d_gene: -; CDR3aa: CSVVGGEVNEQFF; CDR3nt: TGCAGCGTTGTGGGGGGAGAGGTCAATGAGCAGTTCTTC
j_gene: TRBJ2-2; abundance: many; v_gene: TRBV6-2/TRBV6-3; d_gene: TRBD2; CDR3aa: CASSTGTSDTGELFF; CDR3nt: TGTGCCAGCAGTACCGGGACTAGCGATACCGGGGAGCTGTTTTTT
j_gene: TRBJ2-7; abundance: few; v_gene: TRBV4-1; d_gene: -; CDR3aa: CASSQQGQVAYEQYF; CDR3nt: TGCGCCAGCAGCCAGCAGGGGCAGGTGGCCTACGAGCAGTACTTC
j_gene: TRBJ2-7; abundance: few; v_gene: TRBV7-8; d_gene: -; CDR3aa: CASSSPIGSEQYF; CDR3nt: TGTGCCAGCAGCTCCCCTATAGGGAGCGAGCAGTACTTC
j_gene: TRBJ1-1; abundance: -; v_gene: TRBV20-1; d_gene: TRBD1; CDR3aa: CSAKEGAGWDTEAFF; CDR3nt: TGCAGTGCTAAAGAGGGGGCGGGGTGGGACACTGAAGCTTTCTTT
j_gene: TRBJ2-7; abundance: few; v_gene: TRBV12-3/TRBV12-4; d_gene: -; CDR3aa: CASGLTSYEQYF; CDR3nt: TGTGCCAGCGGGCTCACCTCCTACGAGCAGTACTTC
j_gene: TRBJ2-5; abundance: -; v_gene: TRBV7-9; d_gene: -; CDR3aa: CASSPPGPQETQYF; CDR3nt: TGTGCCAGCAGCCCGCCGGGACCCCAAGAGACCCAGTACTTC
j_gene: TRBJ1-1; abundance: few; v_gene: TRBV4-1; d_gene: TRBD1; CDR3aa: CASSQMTGGYTEAFF; CDR3nt: TGCGCCAGCAGCCAAATGACAGGGGGATATACTGAAGCTTTCTTT
j_gene: TRBJ2-2; abundance: -; v_gene: TRBV2; d_gene: TRBD2; CDR3aa: CASSEARRGAGGELFF; CDR3nt: TGTGCCAGCAGTGAAGCGCGGCGGGGGGCGGGAGGGGAGCTGTTTTTT
j_gene: TRBJ2-1; abundance: few; v_gene: TRBV20-1; d_gene: TRBD2; CDR3aa: CSASSGTSGGGRGQFF; CDR3nt: TGCAGTGCTTCCTCCGGTACTAGCGGGGGGGGTCGGGGGCAGTTCTTC
j_gene: TRBJ2-7; abundance: -; v_gene: TRBV20-1; d_gene: -; CDR3aa: CSASGTHTYEQYF; CDR3nt: TGCAGTGCTTCCGGGACTCACACCTACGAGCAGTACTTC
j_gene: TRBJ2-3; abundance: few; v_gene: TRBV20-1; d_gene: -; CDR3aa: CSARGFEAIRTDTQYF; CDR3nt: TGCAGTGCTAGAGGATTCGAGGCGATCCGCACAGATACGCAGTATTTT
j_gene: TRBJ2-2; abundance: -; v_gene: TRBV5-1; d_gene: TRBD2; CDR3aa: CASSPGLAVSNTGELFF; CDR3nt: TGCGCCAGCAGCCCCGGACTAGCGGTATCGAACACCGGGGAGCTGTTTTTT
j_gene: TRBJ1-2; abundance: few; v_gene: TRBV12-3/TRBV12-4; d_gene: -; CDR3aa: CASSWGGPPNYGYTF; CDR3nt: TGTGCCAGCAGTTGGGGGGGGCCTCCTAACTATGGCTACACCTTC
j_gene: TRBJ2-5; abundance: many; v_gene: TRBV4-2; d_gene: TRBD2; CDR3aa: CASSQDRGSGSRDETQYF; CDR3nt: TGTGCCAGCAGCCAAGATCGGGGTAGCGGGAGTCGAGATGAGACCCAGTACTTC